These 3 T cell receptor beta chains originate from one sample sequenced in a study of beta chain features in type 1 diabetes. The study reverse transcribed the entire isolated RNA, so it sequenced expressed TCRB transcripts. The data were produced by immunoSEQ multiplex PCR, yet TCRdb's version contains in-frame clones alone and is incomplete. The data show 250,000 or so clones, 25% to 30% seen once. The sample taken for sequencing was central memory CD4+ T cells from blood. These receptors came from a young man in good health.

A few counts support this clone. This chain joins TRBV29-1 and TRBJ2-1; the D gene is possibly TRBD2 (6 bases). CDR1 is SQVTM, CDR2 ANQGSEA, per germline. The CDR3 spans 14 residues. With 1 base removed from V and 7 bases from J, the gap between germline ends came to 14 bases. CDR3 sequence reads: CSVEGATGANEQFF. The CDR3 DNA reads as TGCAGCGTTGAAGGGGCGACGGGAGCGAATGAGCAGTTCTTC.

The chain links TRBV5-1 to TRBJ2-2; D is uncertain. This CDR3 is 13 amino acids long. Trimming took 0 bases from V and 5 from J, leaving 5 bases between them. Looked up from germline, CDR1 is SGHRS and CDR2 is YFSETQ. The CDR3 coding sequence is TGCGCCAGCAGCTTGGAGACAACCGGGGAGCTGTTTTTT. Translated, it gives CASSLETTGELFF.

With respect to this clone: Sequence at one end of the junction differs from germline and may be a read error. The chain has TRBV6-5 and TRBJ1-1; D remains ambiguous. From germline, CDR1 is MNHEY and CDR2 SVGAGI. This CDR3 comprises 13 residues. Here the CDR3 DNA reads TGTGCCATCAGTGAGTCATGGGGCACTGAAGCTTTCTTT. Residues: CAISESWGTEAFF.